Below, 21 T cell receptor beta chains from the same sample are listed, as sequenced in a study of T cells in Graves' hyperthyroidism and ophthalmopathy. RNA transcripts yielded amplified TCR beta CDR3 regions. In the first-round RT-PCR of the TCR CDR3, the HTBI primer set was used. TCRdb used MiXCR to reprocess the multiplex PCR reads, holding one entry per CDR3 protein. This sample has approximately 420,000 distinct CDR3 sequences, with more than 12% found just once. The sequenced sample was blood. These receptor sequences come from a woman in her 30s with Graves' hyperthyroidism.

This clonotype was counted ten times or more. This chain connects TRBV20-1 to TRBJ1-2; 7 bases are a match to TRBD1. This CDR3 region has 13 residues. Looked up from germline, CDR1 is DFQATT and CDR2 is SNEGSKA (reference sequence). The trim removed 2 bases at V and 7 bases at J, leaving 7 bases unmatched. The CDR3 sequence is CSARRQGVSGYTF. As DNA, the CDR3 is TGCAGTGCTAGAAGGCAGGGGGTGTCTGGCTACACCTTC.

The rearrangement uses TRBV25-1 and TRBJ1-4; D remains unclear. With 3 bases removed from V and 5 bases from J, the gap between germline ends came to 10 bases. The length of the CDR3 is 14 residues. Per germline, CDR1 MGHDK and CDR2 SYGVNS. The CDR3 DNA follows: TGTGCCAGCAGTGATGATCGGCTAAATGAAAAACTGTTTTTT. Protein sequence: CASSDDRLNEKLFF.

This sequence joins TRBV5-4 and TRBJ1-1; 9 nucleotides agree with TRBD1. The CDR3 covers 14 residues. Germline loops: CDR1 SGHNT, CDR2 YYREEE (reference sequence). V shed 5 bases, J shed 1 base, and the junction held 3 bases outside the gene matches. The CDR3 is CASRRQGENTEAFF. DNA of the CDR3: TGTGCCAGCAGACGACAGGGGGAGAACACTGAAGCTTTCTTT.

This clonotype was seen repeatedly, ten times or more. The chain carries TRBV12-3 or TRBV12-4 and TRBJ2-2; D uncertain. This CDR3 region has 16 residues. Between the trimmed V and J ends, which lost 3 bases and 7 bases, there was a span of 18 bases. The CDR3 DNA reads TGTGCCAGCAGTTTGAGTCCCCCCAGTCTTAACGGGGAGCTGTTTTTT. Translation: CASSLSPPSLNGELFF.

As concerns this clonotype: This may arise from a read error, as a much more abundant clone is one base away. This rearrangement joins TRBV28 to TRBJ1-4; 8 positions match TRBD1. This CDR3 has 15 amino acids. Germline CDR1 MDHEN, CDR2 SYDVKM. The CDR3 region has the DNA TGTGCCGGCAGCGGGGTACAGGGGGAGGGTGAAAAACTGTTTTTT. It codes for CAGSGVQGEGEKLFF.

This clonotype was counted only a few times. The V gene is TRBV20-1, the J gene TRBJ2-4; D possibly matches TRBD1 or TRBD2 (5 bases each). Trimming cost V 5 bases and J 2 bases, with 10 bases left between them. Germline CDR1 is DFQATT and CDR2 is SNEGSKA (reference sequence). The CDR3 is 13 residues long. CDR3 region: CSAPGRSKNIQYF. The CDR3 bases are TGCAGTGCTCCGGGACGCTCCAAAAACATTCAGTACTTC.

This clonotype came up a few times. V gene TRBV14 combines with J gene TRBJ2-5; 8 bases match TRBD2. The V gene end was trimmed by 3 bases and the J gene end by 5 bases; junction bases not matched to a gene: 5. CDR1 is SGHDN and CDR2 is FVKESK in the germline V gene. The CDR3 consists of 14 residues. In DNA, the CDR3 is TGTGCCAGCAGCCAGCCGGGGGGGGCGGAGACCCAGTACTTC. Protein product: CASSQPGGAETQYF.

This clonotype came up many times. V gene TRBV11-2 combines with J gene TRBJ2-2; the D gene is possibly TRBD2 (6 bases). V dropped 5 bases and J dropped 7 bases, with 8 bases sitting between them. The CDR3 covers 12 residues. Germline CDR1 SGHAT, CDR2 FQNNGV. The CDR3 DNA reads TGTGCCAGCAGCCCGGGGGTCGGGGAGCTGTTTTTT. Translating it yields CASSPGVGELFF. The full variable domain, with the rest looked up from reference TRBV11-2 and TRBJ2-2, is EAGVAQSPRYKIIEKRQSVAFWCNPISGHATLYWYQQILGQGPKLLIQFQNNGVVDDSQLPKDRFSAERLKGVDSTLKIQPAKLEDSAVYLCASSPGVGELFFGEGSRLTVL.

J is TRBJ2-1 and V is TRBV12-3 or TRBV12-4; 7 bases map to TRBD1. CDR3 length: 15 residues. With V trimmed by 6 bases and J by 7 bases, 12 bases remained unmatched. In DNA form, the CDR3 reads TGTGCCAGCAGAGAAAGACAGGGTGATGGGAATGAGCAGTTCTTC. Amino acid sequence: CASRERQGDGNEQFF.

This clonotype occurred many times. The CDR3 coding sequence is TGTGCCAGCAGCCCCATCCTAGCGGGAGGTAGCGAGACCCAGTACTTC. This encodes CASSPILAGGSETQYF. The chain recombines TRBV3-1 with TRBJ2-5; 11 bases are a match to TRBD2. The CDR3 spans 16 residues. CDR1 LGHDT and CDR2 YNNKEL come from the germline V gene (reference sequence). Trimming cost V 4 bases and J 5 bases; bases outside gene matches: 9.

There are many counts of this clonotype. The chain has TRBV5-1 and TRBJ1-1; D not resolved. In germline, CDR1 is SGHRS, CDR2 YFSETQ. Trimming stripped 0 bases from V and 4 bases from J, with 7 bases between. This CDR3 is 13 amino acids long. In DNA, the CDR3 is TGCGCCAGCAGCTTGGAGAGAGGCACTGAAGCTTTCTTT. This encodes CASSLERGTEAFF.

This chain connects TRBV19 to TRBJ1-1; D call uncertain. CDR3 length equals 13 residues. Germline V CDR1 and CDR2: LNHDA, SQIVND (reference sequence). V lost 2 bases and J 1 base, leaving 5 bases between the germline ends. The CDR3 here is CASSINRNTEAFF. CDR3 coding DNA: TGTGCCAGTAGTATAAACAGGAACACTGAAGCTTTCTTT.

This clonotype was observed a handful of times. The chain has TRBV6-6 and TRBJ2-7, with 11 bases identical to TRBD2. From germline, CDR1 is MNHNY and CDR2 SVGAGI (reference sequence). After removal of 2 bases from V and 2 bases from J, the junction contained 2 bases not matched to a gene. The CDR3 consists of 15 residues. Here the CDR3 reads CASSYGTSGTYEQYF. The CDR3 nucleotides read TGTGCCAGCAGTTACGGGACTAGCGGCACCTACGAGCAGTACTTC.

The genes are TRBV20-1 and TRBJ2-1, with D unclear. The germline V gene has CDR1 DFQATT and CDR2 SNEGSKA (reference sequence). This CDR3 comprises 14 residues. V dropped 6 bases and J dropped 0 bases, with 12 bases sitting between them. The CDR3 loop is CSAKTWVSYNEQFF. The CDR3 coding sequence is TGCAGTGCCAAGACTTGGGTCTCCTACAATGAGCAGTTCTTC.

Many counts were recorded for this clonotype. The chain links TRBV12-3 or TRBV12-4 to TRBJ1-5; 7 bases line up with TRBD1. V gave up 6 bases and J gave up 7 bases; unmatched junction bases: 12. There are 15 residues in the CDR3. Here the CDR3 reads CASRPSTGTGQPQHF. The CDR3 coding sequence is TGTGCCAGCAGGCCCTCGACAGGGACCGGGCAGCCCCAGCATTTT.

This clonotype was observed at least ten times. V is TRBV27 and J is TRBJ2-7; 9 nucleotides align to TRBD1. J was trimmed by 3 bases and V by 2 bases; bases with no gene match: 2. CDR3 length: 14 residues. Germline V gene lookup returns CDR1 MNHEY and CDR2 SMNVEV (reference sequence). CDR3 DNA sequence: TGTGCCAGCAGTTTAAAGGGACAGGGCTACGAGCAGTACTTC. Amino acid sequence: CASSLKGQGYEQYF.

This clonotype was counted many times. J is TRBJ1-2 and V is TRBV30, with D possibly matching TRBD1 (5 bases). In germline, CDR1 is GTSNPN, CDR2 SVGIG (reference sequence). This CDR3 spans 13 amino acids. V was cut by 4 bases and J by 1 base, with 10 bases left in between. In DNA, the CDR3 is TGTGCCTGGACCGGGGCTAGTAACTATGGCTACACCTTC. Its protein is CAWTGASNYGYTF. Based on the CDR3 plus reference TRBV30 and TRBJ1-2, the full variable domain is SQTIHQWPATLVQPVGSPLSLECTVEGTSNPNLYWYRQAAGRGLQLLFYSVGIGQISSEVPQNLSASRPQDRQFILSSKKLLLSDSGFYLCAWTGASNYGYTFGSGTRLTVV.

This clonotype was found a few times. The chain links TRBV7-9 to TRBJ2-1; no firm D call. V shed 4 bases and J shed 8 bases, with 18 bases lying between them. Germline V lookup: CDR1 SEHNR, CDR2 FQNEAQ (reference sequence). This CDR3 contains 15 residues. CDR3 amino acids: CASSSIETPWDEQFF. For the CDR3, the DNA is TGTGCCAGCAGCTCCATTGAGACTCCTTGGGATGAGCAGTTCTTC.

This chain joins TRBV6-2 or TRBV6-3 and TRBJ2-5; TRBD2 is a possible D gene (6 bases). Germline V gene lookup returns CDR1 MNHEY and CDR2 SVGEGT. Trimming left V 4 bases short and J 5 bases short, with 17 bases between. CDR3 size: 15 residues. CDR3 nucleotides: TGTGCCAGCAGTTCCTCCCTAGCGAGAGGGGAGACCCAGTACTTC. Protein sequence: CASSSSLARGETQYF.

Concerning this clonotype itself: A read error is possible here, since a much larger clone lies one base away. The chain is built from TRBV11-2 and TRBJ2-7; TRBD1 aligns across 9 bases. CDR1 is SGHAT and CDR2 is FQNNGV in the germline V gene. The CDR3 covers 14 residues. CDR3 sequence (DNA): TGTGCCAGCAGCTTGGGGACAGGGACCCACGAGCAGCACTTC. Translation: CASSLGTGTHEQHF.

The chain joins TRBV10-1 to TRBJ2-1; 7 bases map to TRBD2. The CDR3 has 14 residues. In germline, CDR1 is WNHNN, CDR2 SYGVQD (reference sequence). V shed 6 bases and J 7 bases; nucleotides not matched to a gene: 9. The CDR3: CASRPSLGGNEQFF. CDR3 DNA sequence: TGCGCCAGCAGACCATCATTGGGGGGGAATGAGCAGTTCTTC.